This T cell receptor (beta chain) was recovered during a study of blood T cell repertoires in COVID-19. Across the study: Donors in the United States, Italy and Spain gave samples during acute or convalescent COVID-19.

Cohort 3 donors were reported recovered after two negative PCRs, clearance, or symptom resolution. Clones were sequenced by immunoSEQ multiplex PCR, and TCRdb holds only the in-frame ones, with some missing. The sample holds about 190,000 clones, 65% to 85% seen once. Trimming at V came to 1 base and at J to 2 bases, leaving 10 bases not matched to a gene. Germline V gene lookup returns CDR1 SGHAT and CDR2 FQNNGV. CDR3 size: 18 residues. The sequence came from a woman in her 30s who had recovered from COVID-19. Source material: PBMCs or T cells enriched from blood (not recorded which). The chain links TRBV11-2 to TRBJ2-3, with 9 bases fitting TRBD2. The CDR3 DNA is TGTGCCAGCAGCTTAGGGGTGGGTAGCGGGGGCCTCACAGATACGCAGTATTTT. It yields the protein CASSLGVGSGGLTDTQYF.